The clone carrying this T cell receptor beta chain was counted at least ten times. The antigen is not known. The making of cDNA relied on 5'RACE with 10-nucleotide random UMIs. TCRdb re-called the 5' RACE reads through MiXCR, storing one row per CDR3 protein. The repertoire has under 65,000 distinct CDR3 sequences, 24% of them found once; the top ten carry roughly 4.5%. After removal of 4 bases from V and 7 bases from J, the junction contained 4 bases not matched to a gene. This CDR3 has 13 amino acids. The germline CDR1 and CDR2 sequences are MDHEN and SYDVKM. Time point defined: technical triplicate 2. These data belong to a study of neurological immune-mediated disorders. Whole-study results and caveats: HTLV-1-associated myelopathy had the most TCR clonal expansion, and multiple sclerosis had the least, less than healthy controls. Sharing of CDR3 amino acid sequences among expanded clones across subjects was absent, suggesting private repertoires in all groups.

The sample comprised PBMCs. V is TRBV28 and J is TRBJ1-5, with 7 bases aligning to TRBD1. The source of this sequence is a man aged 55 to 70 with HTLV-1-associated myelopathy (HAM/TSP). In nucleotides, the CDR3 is TGTGCCAGCAGTTCCTACAGGGGACAGCCCCAGCATTTT. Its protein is CASSSYRGQPQHF.